This T cell receptor beta chain was identified during a study of graft-versus-host responses after intestinal transplantation. Notes on the study in general: Association was observed between peak circulating GvH clone levels and early post-transplant HvG declines.

TCRdb keeps only in-frame clones here, not all; method: immunoSEQ multiplex PCR. The table records 90,000 to 120,000 clones, approximately 86% of them present only once. CDR3 length: 14 amino acids. J was trimmed by 1 base and V by 5 bases; bases with no gene match: 4. Germline V lookup: CDR1 SEHNR, CDR2 FQNEAQ (reference sequence). Concerning this clone itself: Its matching antigen is unknown.

The sequence came from a human donor who was the organ donor for an intestinal transplant. V is TRBV7-9 and J is TRBJ1-1; the match to TRBD1 covers 7 bases. The sample consisted of unstimulated CD4+ T cells sorted from spleen or lymph node cells, taken before transplant. This CDR3 is CASSPQGPNTEAFF. DNA for the CDR3: TGTGCCAGCAGCCCACAGGGGCCGAACACTGAAGCTTTCTTT.